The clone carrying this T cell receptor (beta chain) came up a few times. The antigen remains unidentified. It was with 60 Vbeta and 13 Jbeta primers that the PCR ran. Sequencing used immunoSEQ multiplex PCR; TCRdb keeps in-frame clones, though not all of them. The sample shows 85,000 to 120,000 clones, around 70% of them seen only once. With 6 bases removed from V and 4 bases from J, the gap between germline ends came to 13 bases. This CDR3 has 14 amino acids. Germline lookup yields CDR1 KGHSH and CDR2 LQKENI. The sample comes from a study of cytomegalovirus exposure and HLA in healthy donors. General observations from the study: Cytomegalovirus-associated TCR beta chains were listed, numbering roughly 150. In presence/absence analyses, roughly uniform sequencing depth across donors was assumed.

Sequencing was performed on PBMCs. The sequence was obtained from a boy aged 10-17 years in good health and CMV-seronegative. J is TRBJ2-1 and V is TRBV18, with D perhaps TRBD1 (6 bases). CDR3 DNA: TGTGCCAGCTCGGAATGGGGGCCGTACAATGAGCAGTTCTTC. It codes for CASSEWGPYNEQFF.